The entry below gives a single T cell receptor (beta chain) sequence along with its context. Antigen: not known. This entry is derived from a study of T cell responses to AZD1222 COVID-19 vaccine. Study results and limitations: The peak T cell response came first, and repertoires were sampled only after it.

Data came from immunoSEQ multiplex PCR; TCRdb stores just in-frame clones and leaves some out. The sample records about 54,000 clones, 75% to 90% being singletons. Trimming took 5 bases from V and 6 from J, leaving 11 bases between them. The CDR3 spans 13 residues. Per the germline V gene, CDR1 is SGHTA and CDR2 is FQGTGA. The TCR originated in an adult who received the AZD1222 COVID-19 vaccine. The rearrangement joins TRBV7-3 to TRBJ1-5; a weak D match, TRBD1 (5 bases). Sequenced material: peripheral blood, taken 28 days after the second AZD1222 dose. CDR3 in amino acids: CASSVSQGQPQHF. The CDR3 bases are TGTGCCAGCAGCGTGAGTCAGGGTCAGCCCCAGCATTTT.